The 21 T cell receptor beta chains presented below share a single source sample, sequenced in a study of shared clonotypes between healthy human individuals. Using immunoSEQ multiplex PCR, the repertoire was profiled, and TCRdb retains in-frame clones only, with some absent. This sample has 2 million to 2.5 million clones, with 80% to 95% found just once. Sequencing used naive CD4+ T cells from PBMCs. Subset meaning: CD45RA+ positively selected. Receptors originate from a man between 18 and 29 years old in good health. Some clones in this sample may be carry-over from other donors' samples.

The chain couples TRBV30 to TRBJ2-3; D not resolved. CDR1 GTSNPN and CDR2 SVGIG come from the germline V gene (reference sequence). The CDR3 sequence is 13 residues long. Trimming took 2 bases from V and 6 from J, leaving 12 bases between them. In DNA, the CDR3 is TGTGCCTGGAGTCAGTCCCTGGGGGATACGCAGTATTTT. Amino acids: CAWSQSLGDTQYF. The full variable domain, its missing parts supplied by reference TRBV30 and TRBJ2-3, is SQTIHQWPATLVQPVGSPLSLECTVEGTSNPNLYWYRQAAGRGLQLLFYSVGIGQISSEVPQNLSASRPQDRQFILSSKKLLLSDSGFYLCAWSQSLGDTQYFGPGTRLTVL.

The CDR3 bases are TGCGCCAGCAGCTTGGCCCCAGGGGTTGCGGACGAGCAGTACTTC. It specifies CASSLAPGVADEQYF. The chain links TRBV5-1 to TRBJ2-7, with D possibly matching TRBD1 (6 bases). This CDR3 region has 15 residues. The germline V gene encodes CDR1 SGHRS and CDR2 YFSETQ. Between the trimmed V and J ends, which lost 0 bases and 5 bases, there was a span of 15 bases.

Notes on this clone: The sample carries other DNA sequences with the same CDR3. The chain links TRBV5-1 to TRBJ1-4; D gene ambiguous. The CDR3 totals 13 residues. Looked up from germline, CDR1 is SGHRS and CDR2 is YFSETQ. V lost 2 bases and J lost 3, with 5 bases in between. CDR3 coding DNA: TGCGCCAGCAGCTTAGGTCCTAATGAAAAACTGTTTTTT. Its translation is CASSLGPNEKLFF.

J is TRBJ2-7 and V is TRBV6-6; D call uncertain. V shed 2 bases and J shed 6 bases, with 14 bases lying between them. From germline, CDR1 is MNHNY and CDR2 SVGAGI (reference sequence). The CDR3 runs to 14 residues. The CDR3 DNA reads TGTGCCAGCAGTTACCCCTCTTGGGGTGGCGAGCAGTACTTC. Translated: CASSYPSWGGEQYF.

The gene calls are TRBV7-3 and TRBJ2-6, with D possibly being TRBD1 (5 bases). This CDR3 spans 15 amino acids. From germline, CDR1 is SGHTA and CDR2 FQGTGA. CDR3 in DNA: TGTGCGAGTTCCCCTGGGGCGACTGGGGCCAACGTCCTGACTTTC. Amino acids: CASSPGATGANVLTF.

This chain connects TRBV5-1 to TRBJ2-1; 12 nucleotides line up with TRBD2. The V gene's germline CDR1 is SGHRS and CDR2 YFSETQ. The CDR3 spans 17 residues. V gave up 1 base and J gave up 8 bases; unmatched junction bases: 10. The CDR3, as DNA: TGCGCCAGCAGCTTGTCCCTAGCGGGAGGGCCAGGTGATGAGCAGTTCTTC. Encoded protein: CASSLSLAGGPGDEQFF.

The rearrangement joins TRBV5-1 to TRBJ2-7; 7 nucleotides agree with TRBD2. CDR1 and CDR2 (germline): SGHRS, YFSETQ. V lost 4 bases, J lost 4 bases, and 14 bases stayed unmatched. The CDR3 runs to 16 residues. CDR3 amino acids: CASSPSSGSTTYEQYF. The CDR3 bases are TGCGCCAGCAGCCCCAGTAGCGGGTCAACGACTTACGAGCAGTACTTC.

The genes are TRBV7-8 and TRBJ2-1; 8 bases fit TRBD2. The J segment lost 5 bases and the V segment lost 4 bases, leaving 13 bases of the junction unmatched. Looked up from germline, CDR1 is SGHVS and CDR2 is FQNEAQ. The CDR3 is 17 residues long. The CDR3 DNA reads TGTGCCAGCAGCTCCGGGGCCCTAGCGGGCCCCCACAATGAGCAGTTCTTC. Encoded protein: CASSSGALAGPHNEQFF.

The V and J genes are TRBV4-1 and TRBJ2-3, with a weak D call TRBD2 (5 bases). The CDR3 runs to 16 residues. Trimming left V 1 base short and J 4 bases short, with 15 bases between. CDR1 is MGHRA and CDR2 is YSYEKL in the germline V gene. The CDR3 loop is CASSQGRVGLADTQYF. DNA of the CDR3: TGCGCCAGCAGCCAAGGGCGGGTCGGTCTGGCAGATACGCAGTATTTT.

The CDR3 region is CASKNFFNEQFF. The CDR3 DNA sequence: TGTGCCAGCAAGAACTTCTTCAATGAGCAGTTCTTC. The chain has TRBV27 and TRBJ2-1; unclear D gene. Germline V gives CDR1 MNHEY, CDR2 SMNVEV (reference sequence). Trimming removed 7 bases from V and 6 bases from J, with 10 bases in between. The CDR3 is made up of 12 amino acids.

CDR3 loop: CASSLDYGYTF. The DNA for the CDR3 is TGTGCCAGCAGCTTAGACTATGGCTACACCTTC. The J gene is TRBJ1-2, the V gene TRBV5-4; D unclear. This CDR3 has 11 residues. The germline V and J ends were trimmed by 2 bases and 3 bases, with 2 bases remaining between them. Germline CDR1 reads SGHNT; CDR2 reads YYREEE (reference sequence).

This chain connects TRBV7-3 to TRBJ1-1; D is perhaps TRBD1 (6 bases). The CDR3 spans 15 residues. Germline CDR1 reads SGHTA; CDR2 reads FQGTGA. V lost 2 bases to trimming and J lost 2 bases, with 12 bases between them. CDR3 sequence: CASSLGGQTNTEAFF. In DNA form, the CDR3 reads TGTGCCAGCAGCTTAGGTGGACAGACTAACACTGAAGCTTTCTTT.

The rearrangement uses TRBV19 and TRBJ2-5, with 12 positions matching TRBD2. Germline V gene lookup returns CDR1 LNHDA and CDR2 SQIVND (reference sequence). This CDR3 spans 16 amino acids. J gave up 3 bases and V 4 bases, and 6 bases lay outside the gene matches. CDR3 region: CASSTPLAGGEETQYF. CDR3 in DNA: TGTGCCAGTAGTACCCCTCTAGCGGGGGGGGAAGAGACCCAGTACTTC.

This clone was detected once. The CDR3 spells CSGRLAPETQYF. As DNA, the CDR3 is TGCAGCGGCCGACTAGCCCCTGAGACCCAGTACTTC. The chain couples TRBV29-1 to TRBJ2-5, with TRBD2 matching 7 bases. V was pared by 7 bases and J by 5 bases, with 7 bases of the junction left unmatched. Germline CDR1 and CDR2: SQVTM and ANQGSEA. This CDR3 contains 12 residues.

V usage is TRBV7-6 and J usage is TRBJ1-1; D gene uncertain. The V gene's germline CDR1 is SGHVS and CDR2 FNYEAQ. The CDR3 is 13 residues long. The V end lost 3 bases, the J end lost 0 bases, and 5 bases lay between the germline ends. CDR3 sequence reads: CASSFSLNTEAFF. Written as DNA, the CDR3 is TGTGCCAGCAGCTTCTCTTTGAACACTGAAGCTTTCTTT. The whole variable domain, remainder taken from reference TRBV7-6 and TRBJ1-1, is GAGVSQSPRYKVTKRGQDVALRCDPISGHVSLYWYRQALGQGPEFLTYFNYEAQQDKSGLPNDRFSAERPEGSISTLTIQRTEQRDSAMYRCASSFSLNTEAFFGQGTRLTVV.

The chain has TRBV27 and TRBJ1-3; no definite D call. The V and J ends lost 0 bases and 0 bases respectively, with 12 bases between them. The CDR3 has 17 residues. Germline CDR1 reads MNHEY; CDR2 reads SMNVEV (reference sequence). As DNA, the CDR3 is TGTGCCAGCAGTTTATCGCTGGCCGGGAACTCTGGAAACACCATATATTTT. It specifies CASSLSLAGNSGNTIYF.

V gene TRBV4-1 combines with J gene TRBJ2-1; 8 bases fit TRBD1. From germline, CDR1 is MGHRA and CDR2 YSYEKL. Trimming at V came to 4 bases and at J to 6 bases, leaving 8 bases not matched to a gene. The CDR3 contains 15 residues. The CDR3 DNA is TGCGCCAGCAGCCGCCCGGACAGGGATCCCAATGAGCAGTTCTTC. Translation: CASSRPDRDPNEQFF.

This chain joins TRBV27 and TRBJ2-2; D remains unclear. V was cut by 6 bases and J by 7 bases, with 18 bases left in between. This CDR3 region has 15 residues. Per germline, CDR1 MNHEY and CDR2 SMNVEV (reference sequence). CDR3 DNA sequence: TGTGCCAGCAGCCAAGGGCAAGGACGGTACGGGGAGCTGTTTTTT. It yields the protein CASSQGQGRYGELFF.

The J gene is TRBJ1-2, the V gene TRBV6-6, with a possible D match to TRBD1 (6 bases). Trimming shortened V by 2 bases and J by 4 bases, and 11 bases separated the two germline ends. The length of the CDR3 is 14 residues. Germline V gene sequence: CDR1 MNHNY, CDR2 SVGAGI (reference sequence). The CDR3 region has the DNA TGTGCCAGCAGTTACGGGGGGCAGGGCTATGGCTACACCTTC. Protein product: CASSYGGQGYGYTF.

This sequence joins TRBV28 and TRBJ2-6; perhaps TRBD1 as D (5 bases). Per the germline V gene, CDR1 is MDHEN and CDR2 is SYDVKM. The CDR3 loop spans 17 amino acids. The germline V and J ends were trimmed by 2 bases and 0 bases, with 11 bases remaining between them. CDR3 sequence (DNA): TGTGCCAGCAGTTTAAGGGGCCTGAACTCTGGGGCCAACGTCCTGACTTTC. Encoded protein: CASSLRGLNSGANVLTF.

This clone has only one observation. The chain couples TRBV10-3 to TRBJ2-2, with D perhaps given as TRBD1 or TRBD2 (5 bases each). CDR3 size: 16 residues. The germline V gene has CDR1 ENHRY and CDR2 SYGVKD. Deletions cut 6 bases from V and 7 bases from J, with 21 bases between. Written as DNA, the CDR3 is TGTGCCATCAGGACCGGGACCCCCGGGTCAGGCGGGGAGCTGTTTTTT. Its protein is CAIRTGTPGSGGELFF.